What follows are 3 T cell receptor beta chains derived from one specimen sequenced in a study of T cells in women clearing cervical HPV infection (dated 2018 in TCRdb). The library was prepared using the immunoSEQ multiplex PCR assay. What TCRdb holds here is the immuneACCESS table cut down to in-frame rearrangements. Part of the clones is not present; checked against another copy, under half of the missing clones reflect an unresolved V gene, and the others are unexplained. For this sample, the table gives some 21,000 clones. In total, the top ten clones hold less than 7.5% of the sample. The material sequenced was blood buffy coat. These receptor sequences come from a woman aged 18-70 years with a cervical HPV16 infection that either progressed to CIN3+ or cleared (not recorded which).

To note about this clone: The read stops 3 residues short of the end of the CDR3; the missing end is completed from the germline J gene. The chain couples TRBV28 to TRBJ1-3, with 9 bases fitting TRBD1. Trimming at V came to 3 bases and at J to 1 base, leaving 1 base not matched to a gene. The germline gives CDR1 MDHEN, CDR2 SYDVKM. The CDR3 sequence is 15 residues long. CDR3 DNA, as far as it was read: TGTGCCAGCAGTTTGGGGACAGGGTCTGGAAACACC. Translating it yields CASSLGTGSGNT. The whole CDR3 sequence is CASSLGTGSGNTIYF.

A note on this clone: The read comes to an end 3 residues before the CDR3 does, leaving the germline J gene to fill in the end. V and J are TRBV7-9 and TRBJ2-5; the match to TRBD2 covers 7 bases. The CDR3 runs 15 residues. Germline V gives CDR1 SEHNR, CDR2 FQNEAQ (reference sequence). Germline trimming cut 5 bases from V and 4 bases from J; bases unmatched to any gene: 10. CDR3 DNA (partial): TGTGCCAGCAGCACCCGGAGCGGGGTGGCAGAGACC. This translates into CASSTRSGVAET. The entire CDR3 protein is CASSTRSGVAETQYF.

The CDR3: CSVVGIISYEQYF. The CDR3 DNA, read in part, is TGCAGCGTTGTGGGCATCATCTCCTACGAG. The rearrangement uses TRBV29-1 and TRBJ2-7; D not resolved. The read halts 3 residues ahead of the CDR3 end, with the missing end drawn from the germline J gene. Trimming stripped 4 bases from V and 0 bases from J, with 10 bases between. Germline V gene data show CDR1 as SQVTM and CDR2 as ANQGSEA. The CDR3 is made up of 13 amino acids.